The clone carrying this TCR beta chain has more than one count but fewer than ten. Original analysis: Reference gene primer amplification in the assay estimated nucleated cell counts. The method was immunoSEQ multiplex PCR; TCRdb's version includes in-frame clones alone and lacks a portion of them. For V, J and clone size, that table is used; D and trimming come from the DNA. Of 100,000 to 150,000 clones listed, over 80% were seen once; the top ten hold about 10%. The CDR3 consists of 14 residues. Germline V gives CDR1 SGHRS, CDR2 YFSETQ. Trimming took 1 base from V and 0 from J, leaving 5 bases between them. The record originates from a study of blood T cell repertoires in COVID-19. Overall study: Samples representing acute and convalescent COVID-19 were sourced from the United States, Italy and Spain. PBMCs, B-cell-depleted T cells, or T cells provided the cDNA or gDNA that made up the material.

The J gene is TRBJ1-3, the V gene TRBV5-1; D is uncertain. Sequencing used peripheral blood. This receptor was obtained from a man between 60 and 75 years old with acute or convalescent COVID-19. As DNA, the CDR3 is TGCGCCAGCAGCTTGACGAGCTCTGGAAACACCATATATTTT. Protein product: CASSLTSSGNTIYF.